These 11 T cell receptor beta chains originate from one sample sequenced in a study of T cells in Graves' hyperthyroidism and ophthalmopathy. There were TCR beta CDR3 regions amplified from RNA transcripts. The study used the HTBI primer set for a first-round RT-PCR of the TCR CDR3. A single record per CDR3 protein comes from TCRdb applying MiXCR to the multiplex PCR reads. The sample holds some 270,000 distinct CDR3 sequences, 13% seen once. The material sequenced was blood. The receptors were gathered from a woman aged 25 to 39 with Graves' hyperthyroidism that later progressed to Graves' ophthalmopathy.

This clonotype was recorded many times. Written as DNA, the CDR3 is TGTGCCAGCAGCCAAGATGTAGGGCCCCACGAAGCTTTCTTT. Amino acid sequence: CASSQDVGPHEAFF. This chain links TRBV3-1 with TRBJ1-1; no clear D. This CDR3 spans 14 amino acids. Trimming removed 0 bases at V and 8 bases at J, with 13 bases between. Germline V gene sequence: CDR1 LGHDT, CDR2 YNNKEL (reference sequence).

This clonotype was picked up many times. The gene calls are TRBV20-1 and TRBJ2-5; D uncertain. The CDR3 has 13 amino acids. Germline V lookup: CDR1 DFQATT, CDR2 SNEGSKA (reference sequence). Trimming took off 2 bases at V and 5 bases at J, with 12 bases between the two ends. CDR3 DNA sequence: TGCAGTGCTAGAAGTCTAGTAGTGGAGACCCAGTACTTC. Translated, it gives CSARSLVVETQYF.

This clonotype has a count of ten or more. V and J are TRBV2 and TRBJ2-3; 7 bases are shared with TRBD2. Per the germline V gene, CDR1 is SNHLY and CDR2 is FYNNEI. The CDR3 length is 17 residues. V shed 1 base and J 5 bases; nucleotides not matched to a gene: 12. CDR3 residues: CASSEVEGGRHGDTQYF. In nucleotides, the CDR3 is TGTGCCAGCAGTGAAGTCGAGGGAGGGCGTCATGGAGATACGCAGTATTTT. Complete variable domain (other parts from reference TRBV2 and TRBJ2-3): EPEVTQTPSHQVTQMGQEVILRCVPISNHLYFYWYRQILGQKVEFLVSFYNNEISEKSEIFDDQFSVERPDGSNFTLKIRSTKLEDSAMYFCASSEVEGGRHGDTQYFGPGTRLTVL.

The CDR3 bases are TGCGCCAGCAGCCAAGGAGAGAGCTCCTACAATGAGCAGTTCTTC. Its protein product is CASSQGESSYNEQFF. This chain links TRBV4-3 with TRBJ2-1, with D uncertain. Germline assignment: CDR1 LGHNA and CDR2 YSLEER. V lost 1 base to trimming and J lost 0 bases, with 7 bases between them. This CDR3 spans 15 amino acids.

In its sample, this clonotype was seen a few times. The chain links TRBV6-2 or TRBV6-3 to TRBJ1-2; 10 bases are a match to TRBD1. J lost 7 bases, V lost 6 bases, and 11 bases had no gene match. Germline CDR1 is MNHEY and CDR2 is SVGEGT. The CDR3 covers 15 residues. The CDR3 region is CASRSPGQGTSGYTF. In DNA form, the CDR3 reads TGTGCCAGCAGATCACCGGGACAGGGGACTAGTGGCTACACCTTC.

This clonotype appeared many times. The chain uses TRBV7-2 and TRBJ1-3, with D perhaps TRBD1 (5 bases). V lost 5 bases to trimming and J lost 7 bases, with 18 bases between them. Germline V gives CDR1 SGHTA, CDR2 FQGNSA. The length of the CDR3 is 15 residues. CDR3 amino acids: CASSKTGTSENTIYF. The CDR3 coding sequence is TGTGCCAGCAGCAAAACCGGGACCTCCGAGAACACCATATATTTT.

The rearrangement joins TRBV7-9 to TRBJ2-2; 7 positions agree with TRBD1. Losses at the gene ends were 5 bases for V and 4 bases for J; bases not matched to a gene: 10. Germline V gene data show CDR1 as SEHNR and CDR2 as FQNEAQ (reference sequence). This CDR3 comprises 16 residues. Here the CDR3 reads CASSQQPGQITGELFF. Here the CDR3 DNA reads TGTGCCAGCAGCCAACAGCCGGGACAGATCACCGGGGAGCTGTTTTTT.

The chain is built from TRBV9 and TRBJ2-1; no reliable D call. The germline V and J ends were trimmed by 5 bases and 5 bases, with 14 bases remaining between them. The CDR3 has 14 amino acids. CDR1 and CDR2 from the germline V gene are SGDLS and YYNGEE. The CDR3 sequence is CASRKRLADNEQFF. Here the CDR3 DNA reads TGTGCCAGCAGGAAGAGGCTGGCGGACAATGAGCAGTTCTTC.

This clonotype showed up many times. V is TRBV27 and J is TRBJ1-1; maybe TRBD1 (5 bases). The CDR3 is made up of 14 amino acids. V lost 5 bases and J 4 bases, leaving 14 bases between the germline ends. The V gene's germline CDR1 is MNHEY and CDR2 SMNVEV (reference sequence). This CDR3 reads CASSRDPSTTEAFF. The CDR3 bases are TGTGCCAGCAGTAGGGACCCCTCCACCACTGAAGCTTTCTTT.

This clonotype was seen many times. The chain has TRBV7-3 and TRBJ2-1, with 7 nucleotides matching TRBD2. Germline-derived CDR1 and CDR2 are SGHTA and FQGTGA. After removal of 3 bases from V and 9 bases from J, the junction contained 11 bases not matched to a gene. This CDR3 is 15 amino acids long. CDR3 in amino acids: CASSFQRESIPEQFF. The CDR3 bases are TGTGCCAGCAGCTTTCAGCGGGAAAGTATTCCTGAGCAGTTCTTC.

This clonotype was picked up one time. This could be a read error, since a much larger clone is one nucleotide away. This chain links TRBV11-2 with TRBJ2-1; 10 bases align to TRBD1. There are 14 residues in the CDR3. V dropped 5 bases and J dropped 8; count of bases not matched to a gene: 6. Per germline, CDR1 SGHAT and CDR2 FQNNGV. CDR3 sequence (DNA): TGTGCCAGCAGCCCGAGGACAGGGGGGGATGAGCAGTTCTTC. Amino acids: CASSPRTGGDEQFF.